This TCR beta chain was obtained from a study of PD-L1 blockade in urothelial cancer. Study results and limitations: By 3 weeks, tumor-associated blood clones had expanded more in durable-benefit patients.

The CDR3 totals 14 residues. Germline values: CDR1 MNHEY, CDR2 SMNVEV (reference sequence). The ends lost 6 bases at V and 4 bases at J; junction bases unmatched: 5. Notes on this clone: The antigen is not known.

The protocol was immunoSEQ multiplex PCR, while the TCRdb copy is restricted to in-frame clones and leaves out a portion. The table shows 30,000 to 35,000 clones, with 70% to 85% occurring only once. The material sequenced was PBMCs, taken around atezolizumab (anti-PD-L1) treatment. The receptor was derived from a man aged 60 to 69 with urothelial cancer. The chain is built from TRBV27 and TRBJ2-2; 7 bases align to TRBD1. This CDR3 reads CASRNRGTTGELFF. DNA of the CDR3: TGTGCCAGCAGAAACAGGGGTACCACCGGGGAGCTGTTTTTT.